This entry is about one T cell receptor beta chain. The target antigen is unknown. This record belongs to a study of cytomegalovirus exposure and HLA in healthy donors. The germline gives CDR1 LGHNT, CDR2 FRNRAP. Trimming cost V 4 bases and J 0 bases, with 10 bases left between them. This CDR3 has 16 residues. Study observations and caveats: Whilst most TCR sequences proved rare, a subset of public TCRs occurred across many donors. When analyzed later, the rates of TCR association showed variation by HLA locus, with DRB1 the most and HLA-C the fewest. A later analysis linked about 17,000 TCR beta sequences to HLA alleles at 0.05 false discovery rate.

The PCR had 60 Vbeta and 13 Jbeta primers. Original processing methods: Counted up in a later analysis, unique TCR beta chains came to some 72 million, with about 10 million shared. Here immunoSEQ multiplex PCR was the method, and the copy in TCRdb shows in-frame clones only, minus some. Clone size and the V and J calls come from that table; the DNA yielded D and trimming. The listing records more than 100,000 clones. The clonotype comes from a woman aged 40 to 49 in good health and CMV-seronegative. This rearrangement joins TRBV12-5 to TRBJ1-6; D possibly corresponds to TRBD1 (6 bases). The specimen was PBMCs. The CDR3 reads CASGSTGSSYNSPLHF. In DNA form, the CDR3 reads TGTGCTAGTGGTTCCACAGGGAGCTCCTATAATTCACCCCTCCACTTT.